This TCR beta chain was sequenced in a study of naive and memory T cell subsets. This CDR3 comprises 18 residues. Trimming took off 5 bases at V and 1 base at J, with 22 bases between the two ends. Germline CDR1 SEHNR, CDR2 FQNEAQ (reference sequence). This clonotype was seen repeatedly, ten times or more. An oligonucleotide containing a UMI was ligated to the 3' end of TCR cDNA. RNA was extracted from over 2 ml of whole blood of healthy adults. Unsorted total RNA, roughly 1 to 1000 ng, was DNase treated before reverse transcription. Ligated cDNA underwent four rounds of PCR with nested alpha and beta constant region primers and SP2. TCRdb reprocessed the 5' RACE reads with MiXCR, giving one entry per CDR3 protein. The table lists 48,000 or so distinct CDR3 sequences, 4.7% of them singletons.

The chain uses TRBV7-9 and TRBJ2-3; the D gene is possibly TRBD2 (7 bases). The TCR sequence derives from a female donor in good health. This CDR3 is CASSPPFRLRGRTDTQYF. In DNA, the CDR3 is TGTGCCAGCAGCCCACCCTTCAGGCTGCGGGGGCGCACAGATACGCAGTATTTT.